The rows below give T cell receptor beta chains drawn from one sample of a study of T cells after posttransplantation cyclophosphamide. Assay: immunoSEQ multiplex PCR; the TCRdb copy retains only in-frame clones and omits some. The sample shows tens of thousands of clones, none of them appearing just once. Source material: PBMCs. All receptors derive from a woman between 25 and 40 years old in good health and a related stem cell transplant donor. CDR3s include the opening cysteine and the closing phenylalanine or tryptophan. Size is stated as how often the clone was seen (once, few, many) or a class if it is expanded.

v_gene: TRBV5-1; abundance: many; j_gene: TRBJ1-3; CDR3aa: CASSFLGGSGGSGNTIYF
v_gene: TRBV6-2/TRBV6-3; abundance: many; j_gene: TRBJ2-4; CDR3aa: CASSYSASGGQNIQYF
v_gene: TRBV6-7; abundance: medium-sized; j_gene: TRBJ1-5; CDR3aa: CASRGHRPQHF
v_gene: TRBV4-2; abundance: many; j_gene: TRBJ2-7; CDR3aa: CASSQARQGAAYEQYF
v_gene: TRBV27; abundance: many; j_gene: TRBJ1-4; CDR3aa: CASSLFGTGDSNEKLFF
v_gene: TRBV27; abundance: many; j_gene: TRBJ2-1; CDR3aa: CASSPLAGASYNEQFF
v_gene: TRBV12-5; abundance: few; j_gene: TRBJ2-3; CDR3aa: CASGLGQGDSDTQYF
v_gene: TRBV4-2; abundance: many; j_gene: TRBJ2-3; CDR3aa: CASSQDLGGGADTQYF
v_gene: TRBV29-1; abundance: few; j_gene: TRBJ2-3; CDR3aa: CSVTSGGAGTDTQYF
v_gene: TRBV19; abundance: many; j_gene: TRBJ1-1; CDR3aa: CASSPDRESDTEAFF
v_gene: TRBV7-2; abundance: many; j_gene: TRBJ2-7; CDR3aa: CASSSRGGQDYEQYF
v_gene: TRBV5-1; abundance: many; j_gene: TRBJ1-1; CDR3aa: CASSFAGLDTEAFF
v_gene: TRBV2; abundance: few; j_gene: TRBJ1-2; CDR3aa: CASRPGQGIHYGYTF
v_gene: TRBV24-1; abundance: many; j_gene: TRBJ1-2; CDR3aa: CATSDFRGAGYTF
v_gene: TRBV4-3; abundance: many; j_gene: TRBJ1-4; CDR3aa: CASSQEGSGLGKLFF
v_gene: TRBV7-3; abundance: many; j_gene: TRBJ1-2; CDR3aa: CASSRTGGAYGYTF
v_gene: TRBV6-1; abundance: many; j_gene: TRBJ2-7; CDR3aa: CASSQQGSYEQYF
v_gene: TRBV5-8; abundance: few; j_gene: TRBJ1-1; CDR3aa: CASSLKSSRVNTEAFF
v_gene: TRBV7-9; abundance: many; j_gene: TRBJ2-7; CDR3aa: CASSQDSYEQYF
v_gene: TRBV19; abundance: many; j_gene: TRBJ2-2; CDR3aa: CASSIRRAPSLGELFF
v_gene: TRBV19; abundance: many; j_gene: TRBJ2-7; CDR3aa: CASRLTGTAQQYF
v_gene: TRBV11-3; abundance: many; j_gene: TRBJ2-1; CDR3aa: CASSLDGRGGVDEQFF
v_gene: TRBV4-3; abundance: many; j_gene: TRBJ1-5; CDR3aa: CASSQAGAQPQHF
v_gene: TRBV7-2; abundance: many; j_gene: TRBJ2-1; CDR3aa: CASRYRDRGSNEQFF
v_gene: TRBV5-4; abundance: few; j_gene: TRBJ2-5; CDR3aa: CASSLWGRVETQYF
v_gene: TRBV23-1; abundance: few; j_gene: TRBJ1-5; CDR3aa: CASSQATGVQHF
v_gene: TRBV4-3; abundance: many; j_gene: TRBJ1-1; CDR3aa: CASSQVLTGAVEAFF
v_gene: TRBV7-6; abundance: many; j_gene: TRBJ1-4; CDR3aa: CASSRPGRTNEKLFF
v_gene: TRBV10-2; abundance: few; j_gene: TRBJ2-7; CDR3aa: CASTKSGGSYEQYF
v_gene: TRBV19; abundance: many; j_gene: TRBJ2-3; CDR3aa: CASSAYTDTQYF
v_gene: TRBV5-1; abundance: many; j_gene: TRBJ2-1; CDR3aa: CASRPTPGGSEQFF
v_gene: TRBV5-1; abundance: few; j_gene: TRBJ1-5; CDR3aa: CASSLGGVDQPQHF
v_gene: TRBV2; abundance: many; j_gene: TRBJ1-1; CDR3aa: CASSESDRYTEAFF
v_gene: TRBV7-8; abundance: few; j_gene: TRBJ2-7; CDR3aa: CASSLTGQAYEQYF
v_gene: TRBV12-3/TRBV12-4; abundance: many; j_gene: TRBJ1-2; CDR3aa: CASSLVQNGYTF
v_gene: TRBV5-4; abundance: many; j_gene: TRBJ1-2; CDR3aa: CASSQLRDIDLYGYTF
v_gene: TRBV25-1; abundance: many; j_gene: TRBJ1-2; CDR3aa: CASSVGGGYGYTF
v_gene: TRBV5-8; abundance: few; j_gene: TRBJ2-3; CDR3aa: CASSLSQGGDQDTQYF
v_gene: TRBV4-1; abundance: few; j_gene: TRBJ1-2; CDR3aa: CASSQPGQGARTNYGYTF
v_gene: TRBV30; abundance: few; j_gene: TRBJ1-4; CDR3aa: CAWSLRGGSSEKLFF
v_gene: TRBV5-1; abundance: many; j_gene: TRBJ1-6; CDR3aa: CASSLEPTNSPLHF